This T cell receptor beta chain was sequenced for a study of low-dose radiotherapy and immunotherapy resistance in tumors. Study-level background: Intravenously given cyclophosphamide 200 mg/m2 followed a two-week schedule that placed each dose one day before radiation and immunotherapy. Oral administration of aspirin 300 mg daily occurred for four cycles, commencing at cycle 1 day 1.

The sample holds many counts of this clonotype. The time point is: after trial treatment. The treatment is: LDRT plus nivolumab, ipilimumab, low-dose cyclophosphamide and aspirin (RACIN trial). First-strand cDNA relied on TRAV- and TRBV-specific primers spanning alpha and beta chains. PCR amplification of the TCRs was performed with Phusion for about 20 PCR cycles, and it relied on a constant-region primer together with a V-primer adapter. Amplification of the isolated mRNA used in vitro transcription. TCRdb itself ran the reads through MiXCR, one entry per CDR3 protein. The sample gives around 100,000 distinct CDR3 sequences, less than 25% of which show up once; approximately 4% is in the top ten. Sequenced here: PBMCs, sampled after low-dose radiotherapy plus immunotherapy. The receptor was derived from a male donor with prostate cancer.

CDR3 sequence (DNA): TGCAGCGTTGAAGTGGCCGCGGGCACCATATATTTT. Amino acid sequence: CSVEVAAGTIYF. This sequence joins TRBV29-1 and TRBJ1-3; the D is unclear. CDR3 length: 12 residues. V was cut by 1 base and J by 9 bases, with 10 bases left in between. Per the germline V gene, CDR1 is SQVTM and CDR2 is ANQGSEA.